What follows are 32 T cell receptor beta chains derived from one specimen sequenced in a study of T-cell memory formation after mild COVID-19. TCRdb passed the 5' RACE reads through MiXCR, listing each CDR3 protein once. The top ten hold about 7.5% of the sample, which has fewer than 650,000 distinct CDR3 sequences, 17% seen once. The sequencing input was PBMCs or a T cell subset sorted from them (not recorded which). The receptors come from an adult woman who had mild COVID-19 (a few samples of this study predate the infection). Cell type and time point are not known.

CDR3 region: CAWGRRAWSGYTF. CDR3 sequence (DNA): TGTGCCTGGGGCCGGCGGGCCTGGAGTGGCTACACCTTC. The V and J genes are TRBV30 and TRBJ1-2; D not certain. The CDR3 has 13 amino acids. In germline, CDR1 is GTSNPN, CDR2 SVGIG (reference sequence). Between the trimmed V and J ends, which lost 5 bases and 7 bases, there was a span of 17 bases.

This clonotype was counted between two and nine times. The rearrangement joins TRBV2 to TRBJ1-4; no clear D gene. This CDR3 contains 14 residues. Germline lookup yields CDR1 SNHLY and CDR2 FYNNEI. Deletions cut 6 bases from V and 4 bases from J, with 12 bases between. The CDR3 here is CASSRPPGNEKLFF. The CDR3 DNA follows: TGTGCCAGCAGCAGACCCCCGGGTAATGAAAAACTGTTTTTT. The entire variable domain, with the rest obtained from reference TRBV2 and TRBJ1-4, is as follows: EPEVTQTPSHQVTQMGQEVILRCVPISNHLYFYWYRQILGQKVEFLVSFYNNEISEKSEIFDDQFSVERPDGSNFTLKIRSTKLEDSAMYFCASSRPPGNEKLFFGSGTQLSVL.

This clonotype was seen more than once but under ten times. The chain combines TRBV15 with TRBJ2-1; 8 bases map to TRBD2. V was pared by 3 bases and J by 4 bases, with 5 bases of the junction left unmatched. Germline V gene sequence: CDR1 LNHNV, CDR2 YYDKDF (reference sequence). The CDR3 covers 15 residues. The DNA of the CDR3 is TGTGCCACCAGCAGGAGCGGGAGAAAGTACAATGAGCAGTTCTTC. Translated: CATSRSGRKYNEQFF.

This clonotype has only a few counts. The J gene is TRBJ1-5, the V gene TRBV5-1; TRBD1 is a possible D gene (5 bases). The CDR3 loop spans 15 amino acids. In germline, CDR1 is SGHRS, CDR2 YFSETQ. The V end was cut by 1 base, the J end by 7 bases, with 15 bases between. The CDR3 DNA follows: TGCGCCAGCAGCTTGAGCGGCGGGGGTTTGCAGCCCCAGCATTTT. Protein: CASSLSGGGLQPQHF.

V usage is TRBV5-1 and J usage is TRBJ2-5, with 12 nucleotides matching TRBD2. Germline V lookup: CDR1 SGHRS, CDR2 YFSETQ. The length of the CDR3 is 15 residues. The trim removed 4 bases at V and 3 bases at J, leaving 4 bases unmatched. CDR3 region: CASSPTSGGKETQYF. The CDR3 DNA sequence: TGCGCCAGCAGCCCGACTAGCGGGGGTAAAGAGACCCAGTACTTC.

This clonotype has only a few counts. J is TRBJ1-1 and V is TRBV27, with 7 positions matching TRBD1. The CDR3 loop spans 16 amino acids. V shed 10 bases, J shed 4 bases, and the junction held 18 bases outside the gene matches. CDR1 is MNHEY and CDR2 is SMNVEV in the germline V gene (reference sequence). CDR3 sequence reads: CATLIRFTGAVTEAFF. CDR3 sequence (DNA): TGTGCCACCCTTATCCGATTTACAGGGGCGGTCACTGAAGCTTTCTTT.

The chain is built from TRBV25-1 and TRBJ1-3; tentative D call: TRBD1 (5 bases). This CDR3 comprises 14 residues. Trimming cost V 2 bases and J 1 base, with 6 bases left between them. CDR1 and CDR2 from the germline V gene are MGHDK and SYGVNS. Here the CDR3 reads CASSEGGSGNTIYF. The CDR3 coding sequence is TGTGCCAGCAGTGAAGGGGGATCTGGAAACACCATATATTTT.

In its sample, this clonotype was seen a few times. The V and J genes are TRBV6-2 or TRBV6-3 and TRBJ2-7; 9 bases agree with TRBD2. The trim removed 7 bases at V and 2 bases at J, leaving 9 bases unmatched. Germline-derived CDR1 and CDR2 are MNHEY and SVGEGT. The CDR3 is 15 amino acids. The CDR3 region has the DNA TGTGCCAGCAACGTCCCGGGACTAGCTACCTACGAGCAGTACTTC. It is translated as CASNVPGLATYEQYF.

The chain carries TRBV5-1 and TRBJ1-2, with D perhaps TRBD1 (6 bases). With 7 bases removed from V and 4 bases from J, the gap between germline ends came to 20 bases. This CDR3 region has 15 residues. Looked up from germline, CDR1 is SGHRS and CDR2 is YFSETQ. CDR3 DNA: TGCGCCAGCCGGACAGCTGGAACCGATTTCTATGGCTACACCTTC. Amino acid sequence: CASRTAGTDFYGYTF.

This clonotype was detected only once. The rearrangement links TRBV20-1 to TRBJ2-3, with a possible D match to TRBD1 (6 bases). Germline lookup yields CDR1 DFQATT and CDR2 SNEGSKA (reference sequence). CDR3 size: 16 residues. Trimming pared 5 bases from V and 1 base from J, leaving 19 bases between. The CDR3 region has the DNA TGCAGTGCTTCACCAACCAGGGGTGGGGGCACAGATACGCAGTATTTT. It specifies CSASPTRGGGTDTQYF.

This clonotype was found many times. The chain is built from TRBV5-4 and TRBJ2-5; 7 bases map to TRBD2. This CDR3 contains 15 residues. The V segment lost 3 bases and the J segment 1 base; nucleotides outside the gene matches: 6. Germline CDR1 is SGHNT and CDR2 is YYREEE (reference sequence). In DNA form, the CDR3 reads TGTGCCAGCAGCTCCAGACTAGCAGGCCAAGAGACCCAGTACTTC. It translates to CASSSRLAGQETQYF.

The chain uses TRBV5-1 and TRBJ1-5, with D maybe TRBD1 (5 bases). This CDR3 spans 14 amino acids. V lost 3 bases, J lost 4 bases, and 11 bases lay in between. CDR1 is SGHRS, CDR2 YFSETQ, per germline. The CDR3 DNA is TGCGCCAGCAGCTCTGGGACGGAAAATCAGCCCCAGCATTTT. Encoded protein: CASSSGTENQPQHF.

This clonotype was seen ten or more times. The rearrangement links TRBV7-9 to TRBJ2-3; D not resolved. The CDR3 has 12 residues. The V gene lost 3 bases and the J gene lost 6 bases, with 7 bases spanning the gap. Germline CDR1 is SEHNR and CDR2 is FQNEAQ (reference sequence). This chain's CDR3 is CASSLFGDTQYF. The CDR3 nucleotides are TGTGCCAGCAGCTTGTTTGGCGATACGCAGTATTTT.

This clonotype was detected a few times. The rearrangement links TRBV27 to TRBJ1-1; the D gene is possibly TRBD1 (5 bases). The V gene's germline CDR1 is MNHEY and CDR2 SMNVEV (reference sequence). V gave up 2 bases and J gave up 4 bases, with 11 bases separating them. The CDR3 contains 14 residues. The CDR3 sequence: CASSLRGGATEAFF. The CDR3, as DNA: TGTGCCAGCAGTTTAAGGGGAGGGGCCACTGAAGCTTTCTTT.

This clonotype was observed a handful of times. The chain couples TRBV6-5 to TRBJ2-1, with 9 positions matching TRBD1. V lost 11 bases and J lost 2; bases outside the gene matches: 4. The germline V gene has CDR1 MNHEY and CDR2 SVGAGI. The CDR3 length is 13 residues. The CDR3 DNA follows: TGTGCCGCTTACAGGGGGCCCTACAATGAGCAGTTCTTC. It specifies CAAYRGPYNEQFF.

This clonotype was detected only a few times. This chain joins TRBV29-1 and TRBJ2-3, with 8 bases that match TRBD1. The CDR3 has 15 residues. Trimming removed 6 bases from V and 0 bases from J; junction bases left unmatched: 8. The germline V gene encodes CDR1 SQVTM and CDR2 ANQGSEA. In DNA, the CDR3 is TGCAGCGTGAGAAGGCAGGGGGCAAGCACAGATACGCAGTATTTT. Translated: CSVRRQGASTDTQYF.

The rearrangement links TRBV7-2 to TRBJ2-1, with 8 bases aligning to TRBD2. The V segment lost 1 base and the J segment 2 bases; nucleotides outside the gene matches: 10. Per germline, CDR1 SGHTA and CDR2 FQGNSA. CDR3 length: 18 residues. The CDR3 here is CASSLVEPGLVPYNEQFF. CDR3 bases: TGTGCCAGCAGCTTAGTGGAGCCGGGACTAGTCCCCTACAATGAGCAGTTCTTC.

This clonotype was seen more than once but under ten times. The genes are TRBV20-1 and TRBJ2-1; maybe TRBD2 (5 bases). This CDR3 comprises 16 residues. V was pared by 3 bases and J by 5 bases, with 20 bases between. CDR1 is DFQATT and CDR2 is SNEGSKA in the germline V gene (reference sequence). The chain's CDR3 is CSARLWPSPLDNEQFF. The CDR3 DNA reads TGCAGTGCTAGGCTCTGGCCTAGCCCCCTCGACAATGAGCAGTTCTTC.

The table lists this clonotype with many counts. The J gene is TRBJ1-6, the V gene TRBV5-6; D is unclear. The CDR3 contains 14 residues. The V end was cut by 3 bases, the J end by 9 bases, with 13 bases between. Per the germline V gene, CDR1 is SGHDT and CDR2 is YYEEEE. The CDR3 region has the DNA TGTGCCAGCAGCTATTTATCCGGCGGTTCACCCCTCCACTTT. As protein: CASSYLSGGSPLHF.

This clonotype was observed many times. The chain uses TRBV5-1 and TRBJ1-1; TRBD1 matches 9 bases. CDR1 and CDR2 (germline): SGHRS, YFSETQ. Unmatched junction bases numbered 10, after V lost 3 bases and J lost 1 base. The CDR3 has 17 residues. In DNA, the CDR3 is TGCGCCAGCAGCTCGGAACCGATGGACAGGGGGAACACTGAAGCTTTCTTT. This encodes CASSSEPMDRGNTEAFF. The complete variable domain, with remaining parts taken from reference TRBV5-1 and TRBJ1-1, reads KAGVTQTPRYLIKTRGQQVTLSCSPISGHRSVSWYQQTPGQGLQFLFEYFSETQRNKGNFPGRFSGRQFSNSRSEMNVSTLELGDSALYLCASSSEPMDRGNTEAFFGQGTRLTVV.

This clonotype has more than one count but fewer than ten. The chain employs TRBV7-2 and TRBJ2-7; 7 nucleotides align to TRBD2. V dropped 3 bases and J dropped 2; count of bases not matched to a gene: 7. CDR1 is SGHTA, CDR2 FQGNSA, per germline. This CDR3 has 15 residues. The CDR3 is CASSFSGTTAYEQYF. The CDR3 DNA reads TGTGCCAGCAGCTTTTCCGGGACTACCGCCTACGAGCAGTACTTC.

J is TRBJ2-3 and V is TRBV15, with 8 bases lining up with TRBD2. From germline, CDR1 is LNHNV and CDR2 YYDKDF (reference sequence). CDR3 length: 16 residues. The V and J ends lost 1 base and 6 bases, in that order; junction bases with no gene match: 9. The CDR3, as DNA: TGTGCCACCAGCAGAGGTCCTCCGGGGGGGCCGGATACGCAGTATTTT. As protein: CATSRGPPGGPDTQYF. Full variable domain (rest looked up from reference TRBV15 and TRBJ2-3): DAMVIQNPRYQVTQFGKPVTLSCSQTLNHNVMYWYQQKSSQAPKLLFHYYDKDFNNEADTPDNFQSRRPNTSFCFLDIRSPGLGDTAMYLCATSRGPPGGPDTQYFGPGTRLTVL.

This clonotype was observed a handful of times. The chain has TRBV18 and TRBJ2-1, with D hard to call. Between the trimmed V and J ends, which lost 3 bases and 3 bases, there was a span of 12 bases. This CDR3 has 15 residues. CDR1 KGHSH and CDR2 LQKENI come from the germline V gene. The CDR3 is CASSPSRANYNEQFF. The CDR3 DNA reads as TGTGCCAGCTCACCCTCCCGGGCCAACTACAATGAGCAGTTCTTC.

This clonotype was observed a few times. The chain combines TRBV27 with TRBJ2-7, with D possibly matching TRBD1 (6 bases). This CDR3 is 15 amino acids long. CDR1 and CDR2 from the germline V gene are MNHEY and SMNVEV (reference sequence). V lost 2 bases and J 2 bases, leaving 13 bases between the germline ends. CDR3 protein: CASSLRGAGAYEQYF. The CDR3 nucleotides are TGTGCCAGCAGTTTAAGGGGAGCAGGGGCCTACGAGCAGTACTTC.

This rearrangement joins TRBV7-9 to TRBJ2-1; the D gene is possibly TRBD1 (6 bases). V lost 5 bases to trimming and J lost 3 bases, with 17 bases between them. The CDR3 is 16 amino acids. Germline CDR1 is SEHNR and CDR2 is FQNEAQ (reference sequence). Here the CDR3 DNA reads TGTGCCAGCAGCACCCCGGACAGATCTATCTACAATGAGCAGTTCTTC. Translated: CASSTPDRSIYNEQFF.

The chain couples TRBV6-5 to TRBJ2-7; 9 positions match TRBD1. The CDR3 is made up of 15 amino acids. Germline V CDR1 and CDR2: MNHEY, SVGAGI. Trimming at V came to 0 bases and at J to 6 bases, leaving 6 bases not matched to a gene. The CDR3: CASSYSQGAIREQYF. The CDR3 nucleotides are TGTGCCAGCAGTTACTCACAGGGGGCTATCCGCGAGCAGTACTTC.

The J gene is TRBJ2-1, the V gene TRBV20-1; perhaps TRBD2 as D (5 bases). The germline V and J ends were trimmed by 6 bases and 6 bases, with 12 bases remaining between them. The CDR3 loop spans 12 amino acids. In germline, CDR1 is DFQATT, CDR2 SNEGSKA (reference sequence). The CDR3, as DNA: TGCAGTGCCAGTACTAGAACCAATGAGCAGTTCTTC. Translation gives CSASTRTNEQFF.

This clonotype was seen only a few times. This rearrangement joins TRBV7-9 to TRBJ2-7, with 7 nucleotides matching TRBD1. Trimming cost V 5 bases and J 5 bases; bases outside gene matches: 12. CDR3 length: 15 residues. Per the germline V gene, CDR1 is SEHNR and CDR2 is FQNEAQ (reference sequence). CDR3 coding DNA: TGTGCCAGCAGCACGACAACCAGGGGGATACACGAGCAGTACTTC. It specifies CASSTTTRGIHEQYF.

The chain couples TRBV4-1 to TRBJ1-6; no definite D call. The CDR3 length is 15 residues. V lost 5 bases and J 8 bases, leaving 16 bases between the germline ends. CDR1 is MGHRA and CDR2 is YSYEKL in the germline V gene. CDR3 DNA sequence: TGCGCCAGCAGCTATACGACATTCGGCGATTCACCCCTCCACTTT. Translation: CASSYTTFGDSPLHF.

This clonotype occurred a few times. The CDR3: CASSYGGNVYEQYF. CDR3 in DNA: TGTGCCAGCAGTTACGGCGGGAACGTATACGAGCAGTACTTC. The chain carries TRBV6-6 and TRBJ2-7; possibly TRBD2 for D (6 bases). Germline V gives CDR1 MNHNY, CDR2 SVGAGI (reference sequence). The CDR3 extends over 14 amino acids. Trimming stripped 2 bases from V and 4 bases from J, with 12 bases between.

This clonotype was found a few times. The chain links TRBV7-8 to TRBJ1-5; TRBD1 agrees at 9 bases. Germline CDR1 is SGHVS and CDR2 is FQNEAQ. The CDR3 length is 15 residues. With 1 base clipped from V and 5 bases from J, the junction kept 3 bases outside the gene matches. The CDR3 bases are TGTGCCAGCAGCTTAGACAGGGGGCTCGATCAGCCCCAGCATTTT. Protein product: CASSLDRGLDQPQHF. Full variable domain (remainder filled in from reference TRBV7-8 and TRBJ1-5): GAGVSQSPRYKVAKRGQDVALRCDPISGHVSLFWYQQALGQGPEFLTYFQNEAQLDKSGLPSDRFFAERPEGSVSTLKIQRTQQEDSAVYLCASSLDRGLDQPQHFGDGTRLSIL.

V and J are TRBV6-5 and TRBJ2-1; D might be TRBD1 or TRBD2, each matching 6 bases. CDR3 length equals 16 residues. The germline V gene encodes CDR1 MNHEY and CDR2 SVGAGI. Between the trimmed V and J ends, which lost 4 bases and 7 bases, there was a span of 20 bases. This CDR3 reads CASSSWGAIHRNEQFF. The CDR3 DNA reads TGTGCCAGCAGTTCCTGGGGGGCTATCCATCGGAATGAGCAGTTCTTC.